The 9 T cell receptor beta chains reported below all come from one sample, sequenced in a study of CD8+CD57+ T cells in acquired aplastic anemia. The authors sequenced patients whose flow cytometry had shown CD8+CD57+ cell expansion. Genomic DNA was employed as the template in profiling TCR beta VDJ and CDR3. From the reads, TCRdb called clonotypes with MiXCR, one entry per CDR3 protein. The sample includes a few hundred thousand distinct CDR3 sequences, about half of them seen just once. Input material: sorted CD4+, CD8+, or CD8+CD57+ T cells (not recorded which) from PBMCs. The receptors come from a human donor with aplastic anemia.

This clonotype was picked up one time. J is TRBJ1-6 and V is TRBV7-2; 8 bases line up with TRBD1. The germline V gene encodes CDR1 SGHTA and CDR2 FQGNSA. This CDR3 comprises 16 residues. Trimming at V came to 6 bases and at J to 5 bases, leaving 9 bases not matched to a gene. CDR3 nucleotides: TGTGCCAGCAGTCAGAGGACAGGGACCCATAATTCACCCCTCCACTTT. It codes for CASSQRTGTHNSPLHF.

The table lists this clonotype with many counts. The chain recombines TRBV5-1 with TRBJ2-2, with D tentatively TRBD2 (6 bases). Germline values: CDR1 SGHRS, CDR2 YFSETQ. Trimming shortened V by 7 bases and J by 7 bases, and 17 bases separated the two germline ends. This CDR3 region has 14 residues. The CDR3, as DNA: TGCGCCAGCTCGACGGAGGGGAGGCACGGGGAGCTGTTTTTT. Encoded protein: CASSTEGRHGELFF. Full variable domain (outside the CDR3, taken from reference TRBV5-1 and TRBJ2-2): KAGVTQTPRYLIKTRGQQVTLSCSPISGHRSVSWYQQTPGQGLQFLFEYFSETQRNKGNFPGRFSGRQFSNSRSEMNVSTLELGDSALYLCASSTEGRHGELFFGEGSRLTVL.

The V and J genes are TRBV28 and TRBJ1-5; 7 positions match TRBD1. J lost 3 bases, V lost 8 bases, and 4 bases had no gene match. CDR1 MDHEN and CDR2 SYDVKM come from the germline V gene. The CDR3 contains 13 residues. CDR3 region: CASLDRNNQPQHF. The CDR3 DNA sequence: TGTGCCAGCTTGGACAGGAACAATCAGCCCCAGCATTTT.

J is TRBJ1-1 and V is TRBV19, with TRBD1 identical over 9 bases. The CDR3 covers 15 residues. From germline, CDR1 is LNHDA and CDR2 SQIVND (reference sequence). Trimming took 4 bases from V and 5 from J; bases not matched to a gene: 8. Written as DNA, the CDR3 is TGTGCCAGTAGTAACCCACAGGGGGCTGGGACTGAAGCTTTCTTT. Its protein product is CASSNPQGAGTEAFF.

The chain is built from TRBV6-6 and TRBJ2-5, with TRBD2 identical over 7 bases. The CDR3 totals 14 residues. The germline gives CDR1 MNHNY, CDR2 SVGAGI (reference sequence). J gave up 2 bases and V 9 bases, and 9 bases lay outside the gene matches. The CDR3 coding sequence is TGTGCCAGTCGTCTGGGGGAGGGGCAAGAGACCCAGTACTTC. It codes for CASRLGEGQETQYF.

This clonotype was seen at least ten times. CDR3 DNA: TGTGCCAGTAGTATAGGGGCCGGACAGGGCAATCAGCCCCAGCATTTT. This gives the protein CASSIGAGQGNQPQHF. The chain joins TRBV19 to TRBJ1-5, with TRBD1 matching 7 bases. Germline CDR1 LNHDA, CDR2 SQIVND (reference sequence). The V gene end was trimmed by 1 base and the J gene end by 2 bases; junction bases not matched to a gene: 5. The CDR3 loop spans 16 amino acids.

This clonotype was recorded many times. This chain joins TRBV9 and TRBJ1-2; the D is unclear. The CDR3 has 15 residues. Trimming removed 0 bases at V and 8 bases at J, with 17 bases between. Germline CDR1 reads SGDLS; CDR2 reads YYNGEE. The CDR3: CASSVGPEAGRGYTF. In DNA, the CDR3 is TGTGCCAGCAGCGTAGGGCCGGAGGCAGGACGGGGCTACACCTTC.

In its sample, this clonotype was seen many times. The chain employs TRBV5-1 and TRBJ2-7; TRBD2 matches 10 bases. Trimming took 0 bases from V and 3 from J; bases not matched to a gene: 6. CDR1 is SGHRS, CDR2 YFSETQ, per germline. The CDR3 totals 16 residues. Here the CDR3 reads CASSLARTSGFYEQYF. The CDR3 DNA sequence: TGCGCCAGCAGCTTGGCTAGGACTAGCGGTTTCTACGAGCAGTACTTC.

This clonotype has just one count. The genes are TRBV7-6 and TRBJ1-1; tentatively, D is TRBD1 (5 bases). Germline CDR1 and CDR2: SGHVS and FNYEAQ. V was cut by 5 bases and J by 5 bases, with 15 bases left in between. The CDR3 is made up of 14 amino acids. The CDR3 DNA reads TGTGCCAGCAGCCCCCCGCGGGGGGAGACTGAAGCTTTCTTT. Translation: CASSPPRGETEAFF.